Reported below is one TCR beta chain. Antigen specificity is unknown. This sample was included in a study of molecular identifiers for immune sequencing clone quantification. Points from the study as a whole: Clones of above 20 RNA copies carried over 99% of effector molecules; in naive cells they carried under 1%.

Germline V gene data show CDR1 as MDHEN and CDR2 as SYDVKM. J gave up 7 bases and V 5 bases, and 9 bases lay outside the gene matches. This CDR3 region has 16 residues. TCRdb reprocessed the PCR reads with MiXCR, giving one entry per CDR3 protein. Of about 65,000 distinct CDR3 sequences in the sample, 15% to 20% were seen once. The sequencing sample was made of naive CD8+ T cells from blood, with Jurkat cell RNA spiked in. Subset specified: FACS-sorted CD8+CD4-CCR7+CD45RA+ naive T cells. V gene TRBV28 combines with J gene TRBJ2-7; the match to TRBD2 covers 15 bases. This clonotype originated in a human donor in good health. Some libraries in this study had Jurkat cell RNA spiked in. CDR3 amino acids: CASSTGLAGGPFEQYF. In DNA form, the CDR3 reads TGTGCCAGCAGTACCGGACTAGCGGGAGGGCCTTTTGAGCAGTACTTC.